This TCR beta chain emerged from a study of blood T cell repertoires in COVID-19. The wider study: Sample material is recorded as cDNA or gDNA derived from T cells, B-cell-depleted T cells, or PBMCs.

Germline assignment: CDR1 GTSNPN and CDR2 SVGIG (reference sequence). The CDR3 is made up of 14 amino acids. V lost 4 bases to trimming and J lost 5 bases, with 17 bases between them. In the original processing: Cell counts per sample came from amplifying reference gene primers. TCRdb keeps only in-frame clones here, not all; method: immunoSEQ multiplex PCR. The D gene and trimming were derived from the DNA, and the V and J assignments and clone size from that table. The sample shows approximately 240,000 clones, approximately 90% of them seen only once. The chain employs TRBV30 and TRBJ2-5; D is perhaps TRBD1 (6 bases). The origin of this receptor is a woman aged 40 to 50 who had recovered from COVID-19. Input material: peripheral blood. The CDR3 is CAWTIGQYGETQYF. The CDR3 DNA reads as TGTGCCTGGACTATAGGACAGTATGGTGAGACCCAGTACTTC.